The 11 T cell receptor beta chains in this list originate from one sample, sequenced in a study of blood T cell repertoires in COVID-19. Method: immunoSEQ multiplex PCR; TCRdb's copy keeps in-frame clones and lacks some. Here the sample spans around 200,000 clones, around 84% being singletons. The sequenced material came from PBMCs or T cells enriched from blood (not recorded which). All receptors come from a man aged 40-50 years who had recovered from COVID-19.

This chain connects TRBV7-2 to TRBJ1-4; D gene ambiguous. The CDR3 consists of 14 residues. In germline, CDR1 is SGHTA, CDR2 FQGNSA. V gave up 4 bases and J gave up 7 bases, with 13 bases separating them. CDR3 bases: TGTGCCAGCAGCTCGCCGGAGGCTCCTGAAAAACTGTTTTTT. Residues: CASSSPEAPEKLFF.

The chain couples TRBV11-2 to TRBJ2-1; a weak D match, TRBD1 (6 bases). The ends were cut back, 2 bases at V and 8 bases at J, with 16 bases in the middle. The CDR3 has 15 amino acids. From germline, CDR1 is SGHAT and CDR2 FQNNGV. The CDR3 bases are TGTGCCAGCAGCTTAACAGGGACACGGGGAGATGAGCAGTTCTTC. This sequence encodes CASSLTGTRGDEQFF.

V gene TRBV5-1 combines with J gene TRBJ2-5, with a weak D call TRBD1 (6 bases). V was clipped by 4 bases and J by 5 bases, with 12 bases between them. The CDR3 loop spans 13 amino acids. Per the germline V gene, CDR1 is SGHRS and CDR2 is YFSETQ. The CDR3 sequence: CASSLRGRETQYF. The CDR3 bases are TGCGCCAGCAGCCTCAGGGGTCGGGAGACCCAGTACTTC.

This sequence joins TRBV5-1 and TRBJ1-4; D is uncertain. The ends were cut back, 2 bases at V and 2 bases at J, with 10 bases in the middle. The CDR3 contains 15 residues. Germline CDR1 SGHRS, CDR2 YFSETQ. The CDR3 spells CASSFSGSTNEKLFF. The CDR3 DNA follows: TGCGCCAGCAGCTTCTCGGGGTCGACTAATGAAAAACTGTTTTTT.

The J gene is TRBJ2-2, the V gene TRBV9; maybe TRBD1 (6 bases). Germline V gene data show CDR1 as SGDLS and CDR2 as YYNGEE. This CDR3 comprises 17 residues. Trimming removed 5 bases at V and 1 base at J, with 18 bases between. CDR3: CASSRSIRGQNTGELFF. The CDR3 DNA sequence: TGTGCCAGCAGTCGTAGTATCAGGGGTCAGAACACCGGGGAGCTGTTTTTT.

Here the CDR3 DNA reads TGTGCCAGTAGTATCGCCCGGAACTATGGCTACACCTTC. This encodes CASSIARNYGYTF. The chain uses TRBV19 and TRBJ1-2; D is undetermined. V was trimmed by 3 bases and J by 2 bases, leaving 7 bases between them. In germline, CDR1 is LNHDA, CDR2 SQIVND (reference sequence). The CDR3 extends over 13 amino acids.

Concerning this clone: This CDR3 is also generated by other DNA sequences in the sample. The chain links TRBV19 to TRBJ2-1, with D unresolved. The germline gives CDR1 LNHDA, CDR2 SQIVND (reference sequence). The CDR3 is made up of 11 amino acids. Trimming shortened V by 4 bases and J by 6 bases, and 4 bases separated the two germline ends. The CDR3 DNA sequence: TGTGCCAGTAGTACGGGCAATGAGCAGTTCTTC. The encoded protein is CASSTGNEQFF.

V gene TRBV4-2 combines with J gene TRBJ1-2; maybe TRBD1 (6 bases). V lost 0 bases and J 0 bases, leaving 11 bases between the germline ends. The CDR3 has 16 amino acids. Germline V lookup: CDR1 LGHNA, CDR2 YNFKEQ. DNA of the CDR3: TGTGCCAGCAGCCAAGACCACGACAGGTCTAACTATGGCTACACCTTC. Translating gives CASSQDHDRSNYGYTF.

This chain links TRBV20-1 with TRBJ1-1; 7 nucleotides match TRBD1. CDR3 length: 16 amino acids. J lost 1 base, V lost 3 bases, and 11 bases had no gene match. Germline V CDR1 and CDR2: DFQATT, SNEGSKA (reference sequence). In DNA, the CDR3 is TGCAGTGCTAGTAGGCTGGAGGGGGCCACGAACACTGAAGCTTTCTTT. Translating gives CSASRLEGATNTEAFF.

This clone showed up just once. V gene TRBV2 combines with J gene TRBJ2-1; TRBD2 matches 7 bases. This CDR3 spans 15 amino acids. V gave up 1 base and J gave up 6 bases; unmatched junction bases: 6. CDR1 and CDR2 from the germline V gene are SNHLY and FYNNEI. CDR3 in amino acids: CASSEGGGSRNEQFF. DNA for the CDR3: TGTGCCAGCAGTGAAGGGGGCGGGAGCCGCAATGAGCAGTTCTTC.

This chain uses TRBV5-1 with TRBJ2-3; D possibly corresponds to TRBD1 (5 bases). Germline lookup yields CDR1 SGHRS and CDR2 YFSETQ. There are 15 residues in the CDR3. V was pared by 0 bases and J by 2 bases, with 10 bases between. This CDR3 is CASSLADRHTDTQYF. The CDR3 DNA follows: TGCGCCAGCAGCTTGGCCGACAGACACACAGATACGCAGTATTTT.